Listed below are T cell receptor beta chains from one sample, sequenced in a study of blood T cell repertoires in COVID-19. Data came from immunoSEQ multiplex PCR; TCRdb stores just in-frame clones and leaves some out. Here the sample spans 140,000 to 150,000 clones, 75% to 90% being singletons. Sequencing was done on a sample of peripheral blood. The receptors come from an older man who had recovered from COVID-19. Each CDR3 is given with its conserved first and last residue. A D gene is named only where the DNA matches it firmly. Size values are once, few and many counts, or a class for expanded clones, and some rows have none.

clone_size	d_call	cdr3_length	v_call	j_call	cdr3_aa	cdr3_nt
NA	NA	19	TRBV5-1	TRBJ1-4	CASSLSAGRQLLTNEKLFF	TGCGCCAGCAGCTTGTCCGCGGGACGTCAGTTGTTAACTAATGAAAAACTGTTTTTT
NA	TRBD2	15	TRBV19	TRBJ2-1	CASRDPGLATDEQFF	TGTGCCAGTAGGGATCCGGGACTAGCTACCGATGAGCAGTTCTTC
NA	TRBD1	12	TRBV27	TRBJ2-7	CASRGQGGEQYF	TGTGCCAGCAGAGGACAGGGTGGCGAGCAGTACTTC
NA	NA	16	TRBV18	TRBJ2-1	CASSPLAGVLYNEQFF	TGTGCCAGCTCACCACTGGCAGGGGTGCTCTACAATGAGCAGTTCTTC
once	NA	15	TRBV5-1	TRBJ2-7	CASSLAGGDRGEQYF	TGCGCCAGCAGCTTGGCCGGGGGAGATAGAGGCGAGCAGTACTTC
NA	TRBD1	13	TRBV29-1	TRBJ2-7	CSVEGGQGYEQYF	TGCAGCGTCGAAGGGGGACAGGGCTACGAGCAGTACTTC
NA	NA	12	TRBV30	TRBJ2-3	CAWGAGTDTQYF	TGTGCCTGGGGCGCAGGAACAGATACGCAGTATTTT
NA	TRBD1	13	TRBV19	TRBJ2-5	CASTTGQGETQYF	TGTGCCAGTACCACCGGACAGGGGGAGACCCAGTACTTC
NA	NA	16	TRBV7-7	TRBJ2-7	CASSLRRTIYSYEQYF	TGTGCCAGCAGCCTCCGACGGACTATCTACTCCTACGAGCAGTACTTC
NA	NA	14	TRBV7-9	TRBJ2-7	CASSDSSFNHEQYF	TGTGCCAGCAGCGACTCTTCTTTTAATCACGAGCAGTACTTC
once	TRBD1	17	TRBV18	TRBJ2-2	CASSPREAGGVGGELFF	TGTGCCAGCTCACCACGGGAGGCAGGGGGCGTCGGCGGGGAGCTGTTTTTT
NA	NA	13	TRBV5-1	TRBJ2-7	CASSLTGSYEQYF	TGCGCCAGCAGCCTGACCGGGTCCTACGAGCAGTACTTC
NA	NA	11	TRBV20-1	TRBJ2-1	CSARDFDEQFF	TGCAGTGCTAGAGATTTCGATGAGCAGTTCTTC
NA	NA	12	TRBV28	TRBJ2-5	CASSLYQETQYF	TGTGCCAGCAGTCTGTACCAAGAGACCCAGTACTTC
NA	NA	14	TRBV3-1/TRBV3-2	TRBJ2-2	CASSSGQNTGELFF	TGTGCCAGCAGCTCGGGACAGAACACCGGGGAGCTGTTTTTT
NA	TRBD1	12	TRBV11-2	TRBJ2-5	CATGQAGETQYF	TGTGCCACCGGACAGGCGGGAGAGACCCAGTACTTC
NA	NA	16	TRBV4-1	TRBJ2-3	CASSQGVAAGTDTQYF	TGCGCCAGCAGCCAAGGGGTAGCGGCGGGCACAGATACGCAGTATTTT
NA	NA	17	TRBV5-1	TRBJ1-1	CASSLARVGDLGTEAFF	TGCGCCAGCAGCTTGGCCAGGGTAGGAGATTTAGGCACTGAAGCTTTCTTT
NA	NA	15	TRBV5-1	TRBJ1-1	CASRIGERGNTEAFF	TGCGCCAGCAGGATCGGGGAAAGAGGGAACACTGAAGCTTTCTTT
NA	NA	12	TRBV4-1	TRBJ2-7	CASSQGGYEQYF	TGCGCCAGCAGCCAAGGAGGGTACGAGCAGTACTTC
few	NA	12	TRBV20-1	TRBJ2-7	CSASTGFHEQYF	TGCAGTGCTAGTACGGGGTTCCACGAGCAGTACTTC
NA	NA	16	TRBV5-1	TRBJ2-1	CASSLGIGKPYNEQFF	TGCGCCAGCAGCTTGGGTATCGGGAAACCCTACAATGAGCAGTTCTTC
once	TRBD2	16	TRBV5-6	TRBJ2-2	CASSEGLAGVTGELFF	TGTGCCAGCAGCGAGGGACTAGCGGGAGTCACCGGGGAGCTGTTTTTT
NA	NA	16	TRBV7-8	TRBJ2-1	CASSLGGDHSYNEQFF	TGTGCCAGCAGCTTAGGGGGAGACCACTCCTACAATGAGCAGTTCTTC
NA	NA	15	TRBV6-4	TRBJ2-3	CASSEGRTDADTQYF	TGTGCCAGCAGTGAAGGGAGGACGGACGCAGATACGCAGTATTTT
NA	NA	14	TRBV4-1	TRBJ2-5	CASSSDSFQETQYF	TGCGCCAGCAGCTCGGACAGTTTCCAAGAGACCCAGTACTTC
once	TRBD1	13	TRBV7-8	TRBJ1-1	CASSRTGVTEAFF	TGTGCCAGCAGCCGGACAGGGGTCACTGAAGCTTTCTTT
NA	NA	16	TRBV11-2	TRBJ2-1	CASSPSPRRGPNEQFF	TGTGCCAGCAGCCCGAGTCCACGGCGGGGTCCTAATGAGCAGTTCTTC
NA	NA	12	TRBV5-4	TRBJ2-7	CASSLYGYEQYF	TGTGCCAGCAGCTTGTACGGTTACGAGCAGTACTTC
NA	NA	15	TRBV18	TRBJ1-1	CASSPKQGGGTEAFF	TGTGCCAGCTCACCTAAACAGGGCGGCGGGACTGAAGCTTTCTTT
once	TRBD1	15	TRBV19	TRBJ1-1	CASTPSTSRGIRAFF	TGTGCCAGTACCCCTAGCACCTCCAGGGGGATAAGAGCTTTCTTT
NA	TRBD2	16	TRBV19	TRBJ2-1	CASGRLAGENYNEQFF	TGTGCCAGTGGGAGACTAGCGGGAGAGAACTACAATGAGCAGTTCTTC
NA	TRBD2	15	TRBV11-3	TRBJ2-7	CASRSSGRWAYEQYF	TGTGCCAGCAGGTCTAGCGGGAGGTGGGCCTACGAGCAGTACTTC
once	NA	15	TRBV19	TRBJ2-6	CASSIGSPGANVLTF	TGTGCCAGTAGTATCGGGTCCCCTGGGGCCAACGTCCTGACTTTC
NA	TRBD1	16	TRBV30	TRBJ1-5	CAWSGQGLYSNQPQHF	TGTGCCTGGAGCGGACAGGGATTATATAGCAATCAGCCCCAGCATTTT
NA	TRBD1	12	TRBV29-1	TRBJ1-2	CSVAGGDYGYTF	TGCAGCGTTGCAGGGGGCGACTATGGCTACACCTTC
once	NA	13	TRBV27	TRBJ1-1	CASSLDILGEAFF	TGTGCCAGCAGTTTAGACATCCTGGGTGAAGCTTTCTTT